This T cell receptor (beta chain) was obtained from a study of STAT3 mutations in large granular lymphocyte leukemia. The wider study: Over half of T-LGLL patients had one or more immunosuppressive regimens.

Findings of the study overall: Every T-cell large granular lymphocyte leukemia patient had at least one immunodominant TCR beta clonotype.

Per the germline V gene, CDR1 is SGHRS and CDR2 is YFSETQ. The CDR3 consists of 12 residues. V was pared by 2 bases and J by 4 bases, with 5 bases between. A note on this clone: Its antigen is not identified.

Clones were sequenced by immunoSEQ multiplex PCR, and TCRdb holds only the in-frame ones, with some missing. Of around 4,600 clones detected, about half appear once; the ten largest clones hold around 80%. This chain links TRBV5-1 with TRBJ2-3, with no clear D. This TCR came from a man aged 55 to 70 with T-cell large granular lymphocyte leukemia. Some clones in this sample may be carry-over from other donors' samples. The sequencing sample was made of peripheral blood mononuclear cells. The CDR3 sequence: CASSFIADTQYF. The CDR3 DNA sequence: TGCGCCAGCAGCTTCATCGCAGATACGCAGTATTTT.